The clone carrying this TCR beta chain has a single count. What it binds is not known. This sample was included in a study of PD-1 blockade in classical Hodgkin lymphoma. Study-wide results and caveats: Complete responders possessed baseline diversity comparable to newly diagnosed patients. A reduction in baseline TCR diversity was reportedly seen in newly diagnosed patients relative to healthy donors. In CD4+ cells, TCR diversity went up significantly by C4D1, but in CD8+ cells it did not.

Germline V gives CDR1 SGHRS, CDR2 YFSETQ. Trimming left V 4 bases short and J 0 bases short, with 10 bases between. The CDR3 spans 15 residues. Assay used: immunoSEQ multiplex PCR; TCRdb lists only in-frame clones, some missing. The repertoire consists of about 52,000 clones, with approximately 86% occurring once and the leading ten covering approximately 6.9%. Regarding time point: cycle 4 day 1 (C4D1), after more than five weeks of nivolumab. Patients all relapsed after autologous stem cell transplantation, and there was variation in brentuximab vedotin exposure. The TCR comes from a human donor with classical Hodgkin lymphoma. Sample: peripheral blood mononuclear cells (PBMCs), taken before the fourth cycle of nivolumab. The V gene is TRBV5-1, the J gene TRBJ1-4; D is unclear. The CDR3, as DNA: TGCGCCAGCAGCGTTGACGGGGCAACTAATGAAAAACTGTTTTTT. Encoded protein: CASSVDGATNEKLFF.